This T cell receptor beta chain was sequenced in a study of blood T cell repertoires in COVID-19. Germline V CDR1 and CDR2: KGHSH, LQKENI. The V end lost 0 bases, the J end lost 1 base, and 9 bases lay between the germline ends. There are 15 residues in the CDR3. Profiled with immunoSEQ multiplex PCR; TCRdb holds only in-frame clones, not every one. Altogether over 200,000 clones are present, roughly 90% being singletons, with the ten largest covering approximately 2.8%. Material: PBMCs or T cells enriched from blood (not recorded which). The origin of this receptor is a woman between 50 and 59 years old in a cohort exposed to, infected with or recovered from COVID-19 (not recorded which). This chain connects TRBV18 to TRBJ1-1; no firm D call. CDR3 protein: CASSPPIRSNTEAFF. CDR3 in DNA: TGTGCCAGCTCACCACCTATCCGGTCGAACACTGAAGCTTTCTTT.